The 16 T cell receptor beta chains in this list originate from one sample, sequenced in a study of Graves' ophthalmopathy and Graves' hyperthyroidism. TCR beta CDR3 regions were amplified from RNA transcripts. The library came from an HTBI-primed first-round RT-PCR and a second-round multiplex PCR. TCRdb re-called the multiplex PCR reads with MiXCR, one entry per CDR3 protein. Found here are some 1.1 million distinct CDR3 sequences, roughly two fifths of them singletons; the top ten hold 11%. Material for sequencing was peripheral blood or thyroid tissue (not recorded which). The source is an adult man with Graves' hyperthyroidism.

The chain recombines TRBV10-3 with TRBJ1-6; 7 bases match TRBD1. Germline values: CDR1 ENHRY, CDR2 SYGVKD. V gave up 11 bases and J gave up 10 bases; unmatched junction bases: 14. This CDR3 is built from 14 residues. As DNA, the CDR3 is TGTGCCTCGGGGACAGTCCCCAAGGGCTCACCCCTCCACTTT. Its translation is CASGTVPKGSPLHF.

This clonotype was counted ten times or more. The V call is TRBV7-9, the J call TRBJ1-1; the match to TRBD1 covers 7 bases. Germline CDR1 and CDR2: SEHNR and FQNEAQ (reference sequence). V trimming: 5 bases; J trimming: 4 bases; junction bases outside the gene matches: 4. This CDR3 contains 13 residues. The CDR3 protein is CASSRPGGTEAFF. The DNA of the CDR3 is TGTGCCAGCAGCCGGCCAGGGGGCACTGAAGCTTTCTTT. The full variable domain, with the rest looked up from reference TRBV7-9 and TRBJ1-1, is DTGVSQNPRHKITKRGQNVTFRCDPISEHNRLYWYRQTLGQGPEFLTYFQNEAQLEKSRLLSDRFSAERPKGSFSTLEIQRTEQGDSAMYLCASSRPGGTEAFFGQGTRLTVV.

The chain uses TRBV27 and TRBJ1-6; D is uncertain. The length of the CDR3 is 15 residues. The V gene's germline CDR1 is MNHEY and CDR2 SMNVEV (reference sequence). V was cut by 5 bases and J by 0 bases, with 8 bases left in between. In nucleotides, the CDR3 is TGTGCCAGCAGTACCATCCTCTCCTATAATTCACCCCTCCACTTT. Its translation: CASSTILSYNSPLHF.

This clonotype has a count of ten or more. The V and J genes are TRBV7-9 and TRBJ1-6; TRBD1 might be the D (6 bases). The CDR3 sequence is 14 residues long. The germline V gene encodes CDR1 SEHNR and CDR2 FQNEAQ (reference sequence). The V gene lost 5 bases and the J gene lost 6 bases, with 11 bases spanning the gap. The CDR3: CASSTGTFNSPLHF. For the CDR3, the DNA is TGTGCCAGCAGCACCGGGACATTTAATTCACCCCTCCACTTT.

This clonotype showed up just a few times. V usage is TRBV20-1 and J usage is TRBJ2-2; tentative D call: TRBD1 (6 bases). The CDR3 spans 11 residues. Trimming took 5 bases from V and 8 from J, leaving 9 bases between them. The germline V gene encodes CDR1 DFQATT and CDR2 SNEGSKA (reference sequence). The CDR3 loop is CSALGGGELFF. CDR3 nucleotides: TGCAGTGCTCTAGGGGGAGGGGAGCTGTTTTTT.

The rearrangement uses TRBV30 and TRBJ1-1, with D perhaps matching TRBD1 (5 bases). From germline, CDR1 is GTSNPN and CDR2 SVGIG (reference sequence). The CDR3 has 16 amino acids. The V gene lost 3 bases and the J gene lost 0 bases, with 17 bases spanning the gap. CDR3 in DNA: TGTGCCTGGAGCCGCGGGGACGCCGGCATGAACACTGAAGCTTTCTTT. Its protein product is CAWSRGDAGMNTEAFF.

Concerning this clonotype: A much larger clonotype is one base distant, so this may be a read error. The chain links TRBV20-1 to TRBJ1-1; tentative D call: TRBD1 (6 bases). The CDR3 covers 14 residues. V was trimmed by 3 bases and J by 0 bases, leaving 11 bases between them. Germline lookup yields CDR1 DFQATT and CDR2 SNEGSKA (reference sequence). CDR3 sequence reads: CSAREGQLNTEAFF. For the CDR3, the DNA is TGCAGTGCTAGGGAAGGACAGTTGAACACTGAAGCTTTCTTT.

This sequence joins TRBV7-9 and TRBJ1-1; D is undetermined. Germline V gene sequence: CDR1 SEHNR, CDR2 FQNEAQ (reference sequence). The length of the CDR3 is 14 residues. Deletions cut 5 bases from V and 3 bases from J, with 13 bases between. As DNA, the CDR3 is TGTGCCAGCAGCCGCGGGGTTGGAGACACTGAAGCTTTCTTT. As protein: CASSRGVGDTEAFF.

The V call is TRBV2, the J call TRBJ1-5, with D possibly TRBD1 on 5 matching bases. Germline CDR1 reads SNHLY; CDR2 reads FYNNEI. Trimming left V 7 bases short and J 4 bases short, with 17 bases between. This CDR3 has 15 residues. The chain's CDR3 is CASTARGAVNQPQHF. CDR3 nucleotide sequence: TGTGCCAGCACTGCCCGAGGGGCAGTTAATCAGCCCCAGCATTTT.

This clonotype came up many times. The chain recombines TRBV5-8 with TRBJ2-5; the match to TRBD1 covers 7 bases. Germline V gives CDR1 SGHTS, CDR2 YDEGEE. This CDR3 has 19 residues. Germline trimming cut 4 bases from V and 2 bases from J; bases unmatched to any gene: 20. The CDR3 here is CASSSRGTDEPQPQETQYF. CDR3 DNA sequence: TGTGCCAGCAGCAGCCGAGGGACAGACGAACCACAGCCACAAGAGACCCAGTACTTC. Filled out from reference TRBV5-8 and TRBJ2-5, the complete variable domain reads EAGVTQSPTHLIKTRGQQATLRCSPISGHTSVYWYQQALGLGLQFLLWYDEGEERNRGNFPPRFSGRQFPNYSSELNVNALELEDSALYLCASSSRGTDEPQPQETQYFGPGTRLLVL.

This clonotype was counted ten times or more. The chain recombines TRBV11-2 with TRBJ2-7; 15 bases align to TRBD2. The germline V gene has CDR1 SGHAT and CDR2 FQNNGV. Trimming took 5 bases from V and 4 from J; bases not matched to a gene: 9. The CDR3 contains 17 residues. The CDR3 loop is CASSLRTSGGAGYEQYF. The CDR3 coding sequence is TGTGCCAGCAGCCTTCGGACTAGCGGGGGGGCCGGGTACGAGCAGTACTTC.

This clonotype was observed many times. V and J are TRBV2 and TRBJ1-5, with TRBD1 as a possible D gene (5 bases). The CDR3 contains 12 residues. V was shortened by 8 bases and J by 7 bases, with 12 bases between the two germline ends. Germline V gives CDR1 SNHLY, CDR2 FYNNEI. CDR3 region: CASHRPRQPQHF. The CDR3 region has the DNA TGTGCCAGCCACAGGCCGAGGCAGCCCCAGCATTTT.

This chain joins TRBV2 and TRBJ1-5; D perhaps matches TRBD1 (6 bases). The CDR3 is made up of 13 amino acids. Germline V gives CDR1 SNHLY, CDR2 FYNNEI. V shed 7 bases and J shed 11 bases, with 18 bases lying between them. CDR3 in DNA: TGTGCCAGCACACGGCAGGGGAGGGAGACCCAGCATTTT. It specifies CASTRQGRETQHF.

The J gene is TRBJ1-1, the V gene TRBV6-5; a weak D match, TRBD1 (5 bases). Germline CDR1 and CDR2: MNHEY and SVGAGI. This CDR3 has 15 amino acids. With 6 bases removed from V and 3 bases from J, the gap between germline ends came to 17 bases. Here the CDR3 DNA reads TGTGCCAGCAGGCCCGGCGGGGCTTTGGACACTGAAGCTTTCTTT. Its translation: CASRPGGALDTEAFF.

This clonotype has a count of ten or more. The chain links TRBV5-8 to TRBJ1-6; TRBD1 matches at 7 bases. Germline lookup yields CDR1 SGHTS and CDR2 YDEGEE. The CDR3 is 14 residues long. The V gene end was trimmed by 0 bases and the J gene end by 9 bases; junction bases not matched to a gene: 3. CDR3 DNA: TGTGCCAGCAGCTTGGAGGGGGCGATTTCACCCCTCCACTTT. This sequence encodes CASSLEGAISPLHF. The full variable domain, its missing parts supplied by reference TRBV5-8 and TRBJ1-6, is EAGVTQSPTHLIKTRGQQATLRCSPISGHTSVYWYQQALGLGLQFLLWYDEGEERNRGNFPPRFSGRQFPNYSSELNVNALELEDSALYLCASSLEGAISPLHFGNGTRLTVT.

In this sample, this clonotype turned up many times. J is TRBJ1-1 and V is TRBV5-1; 9 bases line up with TRBD1. CDR1 SGHRS and CDR2 YFSETQ come from the germline V gene. V shed 4 bases and J 4 bases; nucleotides not matched to a gene: 8. The CDR3 loop spans 15 amino acids. CDR3 loop: CASSANRGLGTEAFF. DNA of the CDR3: TGCGCCAGCAGCGCAAACAGGGGGCTGGGCACTGAAGCTTTCTTT.